The clone carrying this T cell receptor (beta chain) appeared a few times. No antigen is known for it. TCRdb ran MiXCR on the 5' RACE reads and lists one entry per CDR3 protein. This table holds approximately 450,000 distinct CDR3 sequences, about 18% found once. The CDR3 loop spans 16 amino acids. With 2 bases removed from V and 2 bases from J, the gap between germline ends came to 15 bases. Looked up from germline, CDR1 is MGHRA and CDR2 is YSYEKL. This sample is drawn from a study of T-cell memory formation after mild COVID-19. Study background: Most TCR clusters belonged to a single donor.

Study conclusions and caveats: Memory from before infection featured some responding clones, which suggests cross-reactive memory joined. A second wave expanding day 15 to 37 was CD4+-biased; contracting clones were balanced. CD4+ contracting clones were found mainly in CM and EM, and CD8+ ones in EMRA.

Sequenced input: PBMCs or a T cell subset sorted from them (not recorded which). This TCR came from an adult woman who had mild COVID-19 (a few samples of this study predate the infection). Cell type and time point are not known. This rearrangement joins TRBV4-1 to TRBJ2-5; tentative D call: TRBD1 (5 bases). The CDR3 coding sequence is TGCGCCAGCAGCCAATGGGCAGGGTTAGAACAAGAGACCCAGTACTTC. Translation: CASSQWAGLEQETQYF.